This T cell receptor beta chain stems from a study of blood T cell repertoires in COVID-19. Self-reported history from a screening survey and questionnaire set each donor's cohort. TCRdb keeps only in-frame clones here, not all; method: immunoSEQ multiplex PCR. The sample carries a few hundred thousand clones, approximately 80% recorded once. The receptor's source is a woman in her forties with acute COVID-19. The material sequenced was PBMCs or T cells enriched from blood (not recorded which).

CDR3 residues: CASSLSDISYEQYF. The CDR3 nucleotides read TGTGCCAGCAGTTTATCCGACATTTCCTACGAGCAGTACTTC. This sequence joins TRBV28 and TRBJ2-7; the D is unclear. The V end lost 1 base, the J end lost 1 base, and 8 bases lay between the germline ends. This CDR3 contains 14 residues. The germline gives CDR1 MDHEN, CDR2 SYDVKM.